This is a list of T cell receptor beta chains from one sample in a study of blood T cell repertoires in COVID-19. TCRdb's table, derived via immunoSEQ multiplex PCR, lists solely in-frame clones and lacks some. The sample has 200,000 to 250,000 clones, approximately 84% seen once. The sequencing input was peripheral blood. Receptor source: a man in his forties with acute or convalescent COVID-19. Each CDR3 is given without its conserved first and last residue.

>TRBV7-9|TRBJ1-6
ASSSEQGRINSPLH
>TRBV18|TRBJ1-1
ASSPAGGPALNTEAF
>TRBV2|TRBJ2-3
ASSEYVKPSTDTQY
>TRBV5-6|TRBJ1-3
ASSPGLGAGNTIY
>TRBV19|TRBJ2-7
ASSSHRDSNYEQY
>TRBV27|TRBJ2-6
ASSQRTGVPSGANVLT
>TRBV5-1|TRBJ1-1
ASSSQGRENTEAF
>TRBV27|TRBJ1-1
ASSRGQWTEAF
>TRBV27|TRBJ2-1
ASSKTGISSEQF
>TRBV27|TRBJ1-4
ASSLLGTGGNEKLF
>TRBV7-8|TRBJ2-1
ASSLAALAVYNEQF
>TRBV6-5|TRBJ1-2
ASSYSTQSYGYT
>TRBV11-2|TRBJ2-1
ASSLGLAGSHSKQF
>TRBV3-1/TRBV3-2|TRBJ2-1
ASSPRERGGYNEQF
>TRBV5-5|TRBJ1-4
ASSWTYPEKLF
>TRBV11-2|TRBJ2-6
ASSLTGGSGANVLT
>TRBV6-1|TRBJ1-5
ASSESYVRYSNQPQH
>TRBV15|TRBJ1-5
ATSGQGSNQPQH
>TRBV21-1|TRBJ1-5
ASSKQGTGALNNQPQH
>TRBV30|TRBJ1-2
ACTTGGADGYT
>TRBV4-2|TRBJ2-2
ASSQERDLSLDGELF
>TRBV5-1|TRBJ1-3
ASSLDSASGNTIY
>TRBV11-2|TRBJ2-7
ASGSGTGSYEQY
>TRBV6-5|TRBJ1-6
ASSQGGNNSPLH
>TRBV5-8|TRBJ2-3
ASSLAGTDTQY
>TRBV5-4|TRBJ1-6
ASSLRQGNVNSPLH
>TRBV30|TRBJ1-4
AWSESVTNEKLF
>TRBV7-2|TRBJ1-5
ASSLGSSGGRSNQPQH
>TRBV19|TRBJ1-1
ASHRGDRVTEAF
>TRBV5-1|TRBJ1-3
ASSLDSGSSGNTIY
>TRBV30|TRBJ1-5
AWSEGYSNQPQH
>TRBV7-6|TRBJ2-7
ASSLTAPGQGAYEQY
>TRBV14|TRBJ1-1
ASRPTGGPTEAF
>TRBV18|TRBJ1-1
ASSTRSVGLNTEAF
>TRBV27|TRBJ1-1
ASSFRDSLEAF
>TRBV19|TRBJ1-1
ASSNSGNTEAF
>TRBV2|TRBJ2-3
ASRPTSGARTDTQY
>TRBV29-1|TRBJ1-2
SVTEKAAPTPT
>TRBV11-2|TRBJ2-1
ASSGGGVFYNEQF
>TRBV11-1|TRBJ1-3
ASSPDRPRGNTIY
>TRBV6-6|TRBJ1-1
ASSYVSTETTEAF
>TRBV4-1|TRBJ1-5
ASSQGGANQPQH
>TRBV5-6|TRBJ2-3
ASSSGLDTDTQY
>TRBV6-4|TRBJ2-1
ASSREWYRNEQF
>TRBV10-3|TRBJ2-2
AIRGQGSNTGELF
>TRBV10-3|TRBJ1-1
AIRGWNTEAF